The source of this T cell receptor beta chain is a study of shared clonotypes between healthy human individuals. This clone turned up a few times. The repertoire was sequenced with immunoSEQ multiplex PCR; TCRdb's copy has only in-frame clones and lacks some. Among more than 500,000 clones listed, 95% were seen once. CDR1 and CDR2 from the germline V gene are SGHKS and YYEKEE (reference sequence). Trimming pared 0 bases from V and 3 bases from J, leaving 10 bases between. The CDR3 length is 14 residues. Naivety among CD8 cells was defined by CD45RO negativity and positive CCR7 selection, thereby excluding terminally differentiated effector memory CD45RA+ cells.

Sequenced: naive CD8+ T cells sorted from blood. The clonotype comes from a woman in her 30s in good health. This chain connects TRBV5-5 to TRBJ2-7, with a possible D match to TRBD1 (6 bases). This chain's CDR3 is CASSLDGTHYEQYF. Here the CDR3 DNA reads TGTGCCAGCAGCTTGGATGGGACACACTACGAGCAGTACTTC.